This T cell receptor (beta chain) was observed in a study of T cells in Graves' hyperthyroidism and ophthalmopathy (dated by TCRdb to between 2017 and 2020). Broadly, across the study: Peripheral blood was collected at initial diagnosis, before any treatment. Prospective prediction of ophthalmopathy was tested in an independent validation cohort consisting of fewer than 20 hyperthyroidism patients and approximately 16 patients who later progressed to ophthalmopathy. Following sampling, methimazole starting at 30 mg daily was given to hyperthyroidism patients, and high-dose intravenous methylprednisolone was given to ophthalmopathy patients. The paper reports TCR Vbeta CDR3 sequencing of approximately 140 peripheral blood samples: approximately 41 ophthalmopathy, roughly 80 hyperthyroidism and 17 progressor patients. The approximately 98 discovery patients were randomly divided into training and test sets at a 7:3 ratio. To identify distinguishing TCR V-J signatures, a discovery cohort of about 100 patients was used, comprising 43 with Graves' ophthalmopathy and approximately 58 with stable Graves' hyperthyroidism. In over five Graves' hyperthyroidism patients, the study also compared T-cell repertoires from thyroid tissue with T-cell repertoires from blood. Overall study results and their limits: During validation, the model predicted progression to ophthalmopathy a median of around 6 months ahead of onset, with around 71% sensitivity and 72% to 80% specificity. Blood samples also contained most of the expanded thyroid clonotypes (frequency above 0.001), which suggests that blood repertoires may reflect thyroid immune responses. A model built on a 13 V-J signature distinguished ophthalmopathy from stable hyperthyroidism, reaching about 89% sensitivity and 81% to 83% specificity in cross-validation and 80%/75% in testing. Sample size was not statistically predetermined, and blinding of investigators to group allocation was not performed.

Concerning this clonotype: Its antigen target is currently unknown. The record has no base qualities; no much larger clone is one base away.

Graves' hyperthyroidism was defined as stable when no progression to ophthalmopathy occurred over 18 months of follow-up. Hyperthyroidism patients were newly diagnosed, with disease duration under 2 months, and aged 18 to 65 years. Exclusion was applied to patients with uncontrolled infections, other autoimmune diseases, pregnancy or lactation. Clinical symptoms, serum thyroxine and TRAb, thyroid ultrasound, and orbital computed tomography formed the basis for the diagnoses. Ficoll-Paque density gradient centrifugation was used to isolate PBMCs from about 9 ml of fresh peripheral blood. Trizol reagent was used to extract total RNA, and RNA quality was then checked on an Agilent 2100 Bioanalyzer. TCR beta CDR3 regions were amplified from RNA transcripts. For the first round of RT-PCR on the TCR CDR3, the HTBI primer set was used together with the Qiagen OneStep RT-PCR kit. Libraries were constructed in a second round of multiplex PCR, after which size selection and purification were performed. Paired-end sequencing of the libraries was performed with 100 bp reads on an Illumina HiSeq2000. As for how the authors treated the data: Raw data were processed with SOAPnuke, discarding reads with adapters, uncalled bases, mean Phred below 15, or no exact constant-primer or identifier match. COPE v1.2.5 was used to merge the high-quality paired reads, and each unique nucleotide sequence was defined as a clonotype. MiTCR v1.1 was used to align clonotypes to the IMGT TRBV, TRBD and TRBJ reference segments. Only V-J combinations with frequency above 0.0001, covering 99.2% of repertoires, were analysed. A TCS score was defined as the ratio of F50 (clonal expansion) to E x V (chaos), with BLOSUM62-based TCRdist applied between CDR3 peptides within each V-J. Welch's t-statistics and random forest reduced 500 to 550 V-J features to under 15, which were used in a naive Bayes classifier (R e1071). TCRdb cleaned the public reads at Q25 with fastp, built clones with MiXCR and kept in-frame beta chains. Here each entry gathers all rows of one CDR3 protein and keeps the most common genes and DNA. These V and J calls are TCRdb output, not the study's own analysis. The sample table lists about 420,000 distinct CDR3 sequences, around 15% of them with a count of one. The ten largest clones take up more than 4.5% of the sample.

This TCR derives from a woman aged 18-30 years with Graves' hyperthyroidism. Source material: blood.

The CDR3 region: CASSLWRDRGNSPLHF. The sequenced DNA: TGTGCCAGCAGCTTGTGGCGGGACAGGGGGAATTCACCCCTCCACTTT. The rearranged chain carries TRBV5-6 and TRBJ1-6; 11 central bases correspond to TRBD1. CDR1 and CDR2 (SGHDT, YYEEEE) derive from the germline V gene. Reading from cysteine to phenylalanine, the CDR3 counts 16 amino acids. CDR3 DNA is the only sequence kept; it has 48 bases, read in frame from the first base. The V end gives up 1 base and the J end 7 bases, leaving 4 bases in the junction not matched to a gene.